This T cell receptor beta chain was obtained from a study of cytomegalovirus exposure and HLA in healthy donors. Background on the study: Previous work identified roughly 120 million unique TCR beta sequences from around 180 million T cells.

This clone was seen a handful of times. Its antigen is not known. PCR used 60 Vbeta primers and 13 Jbeta primers. Assay: immunoSEQ multiplex PCR; the TCRdb copy retains only in-frame clones and omits some. Among around 120,000 clones listed, 65% to 90% were seen once. These donors, healthy bone marrow donors, were studied. Regarding the study as a whole: Across donors, presence/absence analyses took sequencing depth to be roughly uniform.

Germline V gene lookup returns CDR1 LNHDA and CDR2 SQIVND (reference sequence). The CDR3 is 14 amino acids. The specimen sequenced was PBMCs. This TCR was sampled from a girl aged 2-10 years in good health and CMV-seronegative. This chain uses TRBV19 with TRBJ2-2; the D gene is possibly TRBD1 (6 bases). The DNA matches TRBJ1-3 better at its end, which makes the J call doubtful. CDR3 residues: CASRTANSGNTIYF. Written as DNA, the CDR3 is TGTGCCAGTCGGACAGCGAACTCTGGAAACACCATATATTTT.